This entry features one T cell receptor beta chain sequence. Antigen specificity is unknown. Sequenced by immunoSEQ multiplex PCR; TCRdb stores in-frame clones only, minus some. The data show approximately 420,000 clones, roughly 88% seen once. The treatment: around 19 received Ad26.COV2.S at low or high dose, single or two shots; several received placebo; per-sample allocation not given. After the first vaccine or placebo injection, samples were drawn on day 63. The source of the sample is a study of Ad26.COV2.S vaccination and SARS-CoV-2 variants. Study outcomes and limitations: Spike-specific TCR breadth was greater in vaccine than placebo recipients.

The CDR3 runs to 16 residues. Per the germline V gene, CDR1 is SGDLS and CDR2 is YYNGEE. V was cut by 0 bases and J by 0 bases, with 9 bases left in between. This chain connects TRBV9 to TRBJ2-2, with D possibly being TRBD2 (6 bases). The sequence was collected from a person aged 18-65 years who received the Ad26.COV2.S COVID-19 vaccine or a placebo. This specimen consisted of peripheral blood, obtained in a trial of Ad26.COV2.S vaccine versus placebo. The CDR3 spells CASSVGPGANTGELFF. The CDR3 region has the DNA TGTGCCAGCAGCGTAGGGCCGGGGGCGAACACCGGGGAGCTGTTTTTT. Looking up the rest from reference TRBV9 and TRBJ2-2 gives the full variable domain: DSGVTQTPKHLITATGQRVTLRCSPRSGDLSVYWYQQSLDQGLQFLIQYYNGEERAKGNILERFSAQQFPDLHSELNLSSLELGDSALYFCASSVGPGANTGELFFGEGSRLTVL.